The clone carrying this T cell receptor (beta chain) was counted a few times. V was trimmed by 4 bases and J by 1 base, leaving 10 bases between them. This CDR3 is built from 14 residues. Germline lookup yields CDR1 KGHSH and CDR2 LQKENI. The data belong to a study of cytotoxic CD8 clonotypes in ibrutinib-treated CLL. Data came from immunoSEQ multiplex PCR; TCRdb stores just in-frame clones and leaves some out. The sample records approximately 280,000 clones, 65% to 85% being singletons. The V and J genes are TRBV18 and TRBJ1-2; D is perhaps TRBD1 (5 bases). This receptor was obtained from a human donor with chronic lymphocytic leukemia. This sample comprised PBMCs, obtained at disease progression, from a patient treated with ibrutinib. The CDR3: CASSRVRDNYGYTF. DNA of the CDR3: TGTGCCAGCTCACGGGTCAGGGATAACTATGGCTACACCTTC.